The T cell receptor beta chain under discussion was sequenced for a study of metastatic and nonmetastatic thyroid tumors. TCRdb re-processed the PCR reads through MiXCR. Of some 33,000 clones in the sample, about a sixth were seen once. By share, this clone ranks as medium-sized. Thyroid surgery was preceded by no treatment in any patient. The specimen sequenced was blood. This receptor was taken from a female donor with papillary thyroid cancer or a benign thyroid nodule (not recorded which). Some clones in this sample may be carry-over from other donors' samples.

CDR3 nucleotide sequence: TGTGCCAGCAGTCAATGGACCGGGACAGGGGGGTTTTCACCCCTCCACTTT. Its protein product is CASSQWTGTGGFSPLHF. The J gene is TRBJ1-6, the V gene TRBV28; 11 positions match TRBD1. Germline CDR1 and CDR2: MDHEN and SYDVKM. The J segment lost 9 bases and the V segment lost 5 bases, leaving 12 bases of the junction unmatched. This CDR3 has 17 residues.